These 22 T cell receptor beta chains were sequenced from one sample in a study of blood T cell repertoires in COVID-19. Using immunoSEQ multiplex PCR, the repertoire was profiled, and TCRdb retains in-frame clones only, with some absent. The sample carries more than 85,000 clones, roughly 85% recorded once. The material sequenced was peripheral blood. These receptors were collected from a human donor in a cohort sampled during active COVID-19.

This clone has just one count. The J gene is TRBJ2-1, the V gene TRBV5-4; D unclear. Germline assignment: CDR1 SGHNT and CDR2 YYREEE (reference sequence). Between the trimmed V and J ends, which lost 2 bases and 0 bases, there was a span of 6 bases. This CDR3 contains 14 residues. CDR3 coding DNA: TGTGCCAGCAGCTTATCGAGCTCCTACAATGAGCAGTTCTTC. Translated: CASSLSSSYNEQFF.

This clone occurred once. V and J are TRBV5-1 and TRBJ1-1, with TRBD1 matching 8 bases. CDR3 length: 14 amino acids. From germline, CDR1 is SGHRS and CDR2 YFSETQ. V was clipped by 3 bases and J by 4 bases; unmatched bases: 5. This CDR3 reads CASSYGQGGTEAFF. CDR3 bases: TGCGCCAGCAGCTACGGACAGGGCGGCACTGAAGCTTTCTTT.

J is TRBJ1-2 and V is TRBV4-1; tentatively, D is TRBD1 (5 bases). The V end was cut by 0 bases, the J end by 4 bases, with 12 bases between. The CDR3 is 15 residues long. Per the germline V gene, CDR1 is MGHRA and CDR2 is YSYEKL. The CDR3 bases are TGCGCCAGCAGCCAAGATGAGCGCAGGGCCTATGGCTACACCTTC. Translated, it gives CASSQDERRAYGYTF.

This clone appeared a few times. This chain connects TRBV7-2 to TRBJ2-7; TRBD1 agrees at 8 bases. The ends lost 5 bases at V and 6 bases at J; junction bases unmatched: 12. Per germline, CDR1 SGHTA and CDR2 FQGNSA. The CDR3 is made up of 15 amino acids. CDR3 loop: CASSKPRAGGAEQYF. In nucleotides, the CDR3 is TGTGCCAGCAGCAAACCCAGGGCAGGGGGCGCCGAGCAGTACTTC. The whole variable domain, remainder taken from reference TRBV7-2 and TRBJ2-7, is GAGVSQSPSNKVTEKGKDVELRCDPISGHTALYWYRQSLGQGLEFLIYFQGNSAPDKSGLPSDRFSAERTGGSVSTLTIQRTQQEDSAVYLCASSKPRAGGAEQYFGPGTRLTVT.

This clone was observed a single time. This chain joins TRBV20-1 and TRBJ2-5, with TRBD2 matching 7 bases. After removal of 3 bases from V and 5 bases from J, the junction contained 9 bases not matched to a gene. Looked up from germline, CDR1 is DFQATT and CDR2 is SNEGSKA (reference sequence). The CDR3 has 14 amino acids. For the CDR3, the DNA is TGCAGTGCTAGTATGGGCGGGAGCGTCGAGACCCAGTACTTC. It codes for CSASMGGSVETQYF.

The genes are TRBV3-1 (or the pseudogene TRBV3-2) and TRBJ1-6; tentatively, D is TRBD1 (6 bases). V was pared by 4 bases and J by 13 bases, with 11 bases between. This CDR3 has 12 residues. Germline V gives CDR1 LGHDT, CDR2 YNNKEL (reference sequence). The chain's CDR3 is CASSLGQSPLHF. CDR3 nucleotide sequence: TGTGCCAGCAGCCTTGGACAGTCCCCCCTCCACTTT.

The CDR3 nucleotides are TGTGCCAGTAGTATCCTACGGTCAGGGGTTGAGCAGTTCTTC. It is translated as CASSILRSGVEQFF. The V call is TRBV19, the J call TRBJ2-1; weak D call: TRBD1 (6 bases). Deletions cut 3 bases from V and 9 bases from J, with 15 bases between. The germline gives CDR1 LNHDA, CDR2 SQIVND (reference sequence). This CDR3 has 14 amino acids.

In DNA form, the CDR3 reads TGTGCCAGCAGCCTAGGGGCGAACACTGAAGCTTTCTTT. Translation: CASSLGANTEAFF. This chain uses TRBV7-2 with TRBJ1-1, with a tentative D call TRBD1 (5 bases). The CDR3 is 13 residues long. The V and J ends lost 5 bases and 1 base respectively, with 8 bases between them. Germline V CDR1 and CDR2: SGHTA, FQGNSA. The variable domain in full, completed from reference TRBV7-2 and TRBJ1-1, reads GAGVSQSPSNKVTEKGKDVELRCDPISGHTALYWYRQSLGQGLEFLIYFQGNSAPDKSGLPSDRFSAERTGGSVSTLTIQRTQQEDSAVYLCASSLGANTEAFFGQGTRLTVV.

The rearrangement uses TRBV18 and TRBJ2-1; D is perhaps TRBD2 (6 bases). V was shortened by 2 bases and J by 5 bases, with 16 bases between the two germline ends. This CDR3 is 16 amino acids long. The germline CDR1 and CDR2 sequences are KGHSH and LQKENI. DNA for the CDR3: TGTGCCAGCTCACCAGAACTAGCATCCTTTGACAATGAGCAGTTCTTC. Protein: CASSPELASFDNEQFF.

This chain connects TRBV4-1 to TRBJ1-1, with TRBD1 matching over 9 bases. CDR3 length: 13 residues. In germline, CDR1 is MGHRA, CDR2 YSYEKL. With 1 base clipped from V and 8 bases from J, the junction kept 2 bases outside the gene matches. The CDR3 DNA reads TGCGCCAGCAGCCAAGGAGGGACAGGGGAAGCTTTCTTT. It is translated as CASSQGGTGEAFF.

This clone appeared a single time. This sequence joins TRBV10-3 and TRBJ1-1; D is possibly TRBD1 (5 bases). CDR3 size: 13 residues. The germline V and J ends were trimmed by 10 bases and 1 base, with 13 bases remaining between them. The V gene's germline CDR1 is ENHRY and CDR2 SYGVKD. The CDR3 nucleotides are TGTGCCACGAACACGGGGGAGAACACTGAAGCTTTCTTT. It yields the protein CATNTGENTEAFF.

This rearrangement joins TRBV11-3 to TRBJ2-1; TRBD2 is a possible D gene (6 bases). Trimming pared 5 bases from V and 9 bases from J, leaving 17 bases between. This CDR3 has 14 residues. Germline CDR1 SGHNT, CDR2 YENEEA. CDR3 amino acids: CASSPSSGRVEQFF. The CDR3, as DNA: TGTGCCAGCAGCCCCTCGAGCGGGCGGGTTGAGCAGTTCTTC.

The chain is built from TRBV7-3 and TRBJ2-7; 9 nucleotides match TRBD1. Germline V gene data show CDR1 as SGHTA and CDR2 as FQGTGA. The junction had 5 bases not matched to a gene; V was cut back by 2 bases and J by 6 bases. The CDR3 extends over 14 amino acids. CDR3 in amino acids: CASSLGTGPGEQYF. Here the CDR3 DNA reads TGTGCCAGCAGCTTAGGGACAGGGCCTGGCGAGCAGTACTTC.

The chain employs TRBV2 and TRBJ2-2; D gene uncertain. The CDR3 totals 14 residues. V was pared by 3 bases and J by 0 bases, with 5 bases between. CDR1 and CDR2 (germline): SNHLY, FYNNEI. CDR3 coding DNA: TGTGCCAGCAGTGAGGAGTCGAACACCGGGGAGCTGTTTTTT. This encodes CASSEESNTGELFF.

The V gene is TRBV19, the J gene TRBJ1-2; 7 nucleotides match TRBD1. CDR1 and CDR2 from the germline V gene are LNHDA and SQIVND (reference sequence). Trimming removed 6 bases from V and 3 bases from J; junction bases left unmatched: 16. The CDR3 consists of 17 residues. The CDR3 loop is CASRPPDGAQGDYGYTF. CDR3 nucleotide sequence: TGTGCCAGTAGACCACCGGATGGGGCGCAGGGGGACTATGGCTACACCTTC.

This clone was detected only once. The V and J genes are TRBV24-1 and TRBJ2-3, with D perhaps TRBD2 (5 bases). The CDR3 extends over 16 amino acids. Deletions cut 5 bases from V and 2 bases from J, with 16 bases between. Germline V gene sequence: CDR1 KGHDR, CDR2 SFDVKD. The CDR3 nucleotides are TGTGCCACCAGTGGGAATAGCGTCCCTTTCACAGATACGCAGTATTTT. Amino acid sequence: CATSGNSVPFTDTQYF.

The CDR3 loop reads CASGQGASYNSPLHF. CDR3 nucleotide sequence: TGTGCCAGTGGACAGGGGGCATCCTATAATTCACCCCTCCACTTT. The chain combines TRBV19 with TRBJ1-6, with TRBD1 matching 11 bases. Losses at the gene ends were 8 bases for V and 1 base for J; bases not matched to a gene: 1. CDR1 and CDR2 from the germline V gene are LNHDA and SQIVND (reference sequence). CDR3 size: 15 residues.

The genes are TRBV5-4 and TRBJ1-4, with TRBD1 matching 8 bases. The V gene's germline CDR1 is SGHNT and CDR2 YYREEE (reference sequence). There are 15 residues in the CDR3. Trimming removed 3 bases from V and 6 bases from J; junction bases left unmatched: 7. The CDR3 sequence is CASSSKDREDEKLFF. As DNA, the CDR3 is TGTGCCAGCAGCTCGAAGGACAGGGAGGATGAAAAACTGTTTTTT. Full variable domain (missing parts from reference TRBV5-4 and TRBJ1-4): ETGVTQSPTHLIKTRGQQVTLRCSSQSGHNTVSWYQQALGQGPQFIFQYYREEENGRGNFPPRFSGLQFPNYSSELNVNALELDDSALYLCASSSKDREDEKLFFGSGTQLSVL.

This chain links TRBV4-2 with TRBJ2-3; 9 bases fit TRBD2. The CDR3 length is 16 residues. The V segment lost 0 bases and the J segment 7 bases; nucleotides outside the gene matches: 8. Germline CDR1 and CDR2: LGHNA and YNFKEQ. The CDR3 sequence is CASSQDLAGGQNTQYF. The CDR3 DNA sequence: TGTGCCAGCAGCCAAGATCTCGCGGGGGGGCAAAATACGCAGTATTTT.

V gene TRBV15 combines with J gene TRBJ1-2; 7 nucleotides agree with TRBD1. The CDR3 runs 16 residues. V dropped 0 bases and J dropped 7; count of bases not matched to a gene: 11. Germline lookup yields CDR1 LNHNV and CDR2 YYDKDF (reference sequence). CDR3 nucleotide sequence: TGTGCCACCAGCAGAGATTTTTACAGGGGCGAGGGTGGCTACACCTTC. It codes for CATSRDFYRGEGGYTF.

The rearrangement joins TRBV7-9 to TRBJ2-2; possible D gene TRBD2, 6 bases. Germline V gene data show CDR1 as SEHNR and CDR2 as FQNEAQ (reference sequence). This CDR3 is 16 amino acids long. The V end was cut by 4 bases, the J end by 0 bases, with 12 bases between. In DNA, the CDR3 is TGTGCCAGCAGCTACTTACTAGCCCCGAACACCGGGGAGCTGTTTTTT. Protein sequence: CASSYLLAPNTGELFF.

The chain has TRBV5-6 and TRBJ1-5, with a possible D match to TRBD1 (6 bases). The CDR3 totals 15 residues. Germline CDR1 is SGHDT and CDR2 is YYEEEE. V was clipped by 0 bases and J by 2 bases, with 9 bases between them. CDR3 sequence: CASSLGAGGNQPQHF. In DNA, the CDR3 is TGTGCCAGCAGCTTGGGGGCAGGGGGCAATCAGCCCCAGCATTTT.